What follows are 17 T cell receptor beta chains derived from one specimen sequenced in a study of shared clonotypes between healthy human individuals. The method was immunoSEQ multiplex PCR; TCRdb's version includes in-frame clones alone and lacks a portion of them. The sample lists over a million clones, around four fifths occurring once. Specimen: memory CD4+ T cells sorted from blood. Subset indicated: CD45RA-negative fraction. The source of these receptors is a young man in good health.

This clone was seen only a few times. The sample contains more than one DNA sequence encoding this CDR3. The chain carries TRBV14 and TRBJ2-2, with D unclear. V was trimmed by 1 base and J by 4 bases, leaving 4 bases between them. The CDR3 has 13 residues. From germline, CDR1 is SGHDN and CDR2 FVKESK. The CDR3 sequence is CASSQVSTGELFF. The CDR3 coding sequence is TGTGCCAGCAGCCAAGTATCCACCGGGGAGCTGTTTTTT.

This clone was recorded once. The chain couples TRBV29-1 to TRBJ2-2; possibly TRBD1 for D (5 bases). Trimming took 3 bases from V and 6 from J, leaving 11 bases between them. The CDR3 loop spans 13 amino acids. Germline loops: CDR1 SQVTM, CDR2 ANQGSEA. CDR3: CSVDRVGAGELFF. The DNA for the CDR3 is TGCAGCGTTGACAGGGTTGGGGCCGGGGAGCTGTTTTTT.

The genes are TRBV12-5 and TRBJ2-3; 8 bases are a match to TRBD2. With 1 base clipped from V and 1 base from J, the junction kept 4 bases outside the gene matches. The germline V gene has CDR1 LGHNT and CDR2 FRNRAP. CDR3 length equals 16 residues. DNA of the CDR3: TGTGCTAGTGGTTTGGGGACTAGCCGAGGCACAGATACGCAGTATTTT. Amino acids: CASGLGTSRGTDTQYF.

This clone was picked up a small number of times. The chain has TRBV10-3 and TRBJ1-1; TRBD1 aligns across 7 bases. Trimming removed 2 bases from V and 3 bases from J; junction bases left unmatched: 3. This CDR3 spans 14 amino acids. Germline CDR1 and CDR2: ENHRY and SYGVKD. Here the CDR3 reads CAISEKGADTEAFF. The DNA of the CDR3 is TGTGCCATCAGTGAGAAGGGGGCCGACACTGAAGCTTTCTTT.

The chain employs TRBV19 and TRBJ1-2, with a tentative D call TRBD1 (5 bases). CDR3 length: 13 amino acids. Per germline, CDR1 LNHDA and CDR2 SQIVND (reference sequence). Trimming stripped 6 bases from V and 4 bases from J, with 12 bases between. Here the CDR3 reads CASSPRERYGYTF. CDR3 in DNA: TGTGCCAGTAGCCCCAGGGAGCGCTATGGCTACACCTTC.

This clone was recorded only once. This chain connects TRBV4-3 to TRBJ2-2; 8 bases line up with TRBD2. This CDR3 comprises 16 residues. Germline V CDR1 and CDR2: LGHNA, YSLEER. Unmatched junction bases numbered 7, after V lost 2 bases and J lost 5 bases. CDR3 in DNA: TGCGCCAGCAGCCAACCCGCAGCGGGAGTAACCGGGGAGCTGTTTTTT. It encodes CASSQPAAGVTGELFF.

This clone was seen a handful of times. The V call is TRBV27, the J call TRBJ1-2, with D possibly being TRBD1 (5 bases). There are 13 residues in the CDR3. CDR1 is MNHEY, CDR2 SMNVEV, per germline (reference sequence). The ends were cut back, 8 bases at V and 0 bases at J, with 10 bases in the middle. CDR3 in DNA: TGTGCCAGCTGGGGCAGCGCTAACTATGGCTACACCTTC. This sequence encodes CASWGSANYGYTF.

This chain joins TRBV11-2 and TRBJ2-2, with 8 bases identical to TRBD1. V lost 0 bases to trimming and J lost 8 bases; unmatched junction nucleotides: 11. The germline CDR1 and CDR2 sequences are SGHAT and FQNNGV. The CDR3 consists of 17 residues. CDR3 sequence: CASSLDGQGAPRGELFF. The CDR3 DNA reads TGTGCCAGCAGCTTAGATGGGCAGGGGGCCCCCCGGGGGGAGCTGTTTTTT.

This clone was detected only once. This sequence joins TRBV2 and TRBJ1-4; D possibly corresponds to TRBD1 (6 bases). Trimming took off 2 bases at V and 7 bases at J, with 11 bases between the two ends. Germline V lookup: CDR1 SNHLY, CDR2 FYNNEI. The CDR3 has 14 amino acids. The CDR3 protein is CASSEQGWVEKLFF. CDR3 sequence (DNA): TGTGCCAGCAGTGAACAGGGGTGGGTTGAAAAACTGTTTTTT.

The V call is TRBV4-3, the J call TRBJ1-2; D may be TRBD1 (5 bases). The length of the CDR3 is 15 residues. Germline assignment: CDR1 LGHNA and CDR2 YSLEER. Trimming removed 1 base from V and 4 bases from J, with 13 bases in between. The CDR3 nucleotides are TGCGCCAGCAGCCAAGCGCCTAGGGGCCTCTATGGCTACACCTTC. It yields the protein CASSQAPRGLYGYTF.

V is TRBV28 and J is TRBJ1-6, with D unresolved. The V and J ends lost 6 bases and 7 bases respectively, with 16 bases between them. Per germline, CDR1 MDHEN and CDR2 SYDVKM. The CDR3 extends over 15 amino acids. CDR3 loop: CASSRGRGENSPLHF. CDR3 nucleotides: TGTGCCAGCAGCCGAGGCCGGGGAGAAAATTCACCCCTCCACTTT.

This clone was detected once. The CDR3 spells CASSQEAGRSSYEQYF. DNA of the CDR3: TGTGCCAGCAGCCAGGAGGCGGGCCGGAGCTCCTACGAGCAGTACTTC. The chain carries TRBV5-6 and TRBJ2-7; possible D gene TRBD2, 5 bases. Germline CDR1 and CDR2: SGHDT and YYEEEE. The CDR3 runs 16 residues. The V end lost 4 bases, the J end lost 0 bases, and 17 bases lay between the germline ends.

The table lists this clone with a few counts. The CDR3 here is CASSQTGIVQPQHF. As DNA, the CDR3 is TGTGCCAGCAGCCAGACAGGGATCGTTCAGCCCCAGCATTTT. This chain connects TRBV28 to TRBJ1-5; 7 positions agree with TRBD1. CDR3 length: 14 amino acids. J was trimmed by 6 bases and V by 6 bases; bases with no gene match: 8. Germline-derived CDR1 and CDR2 are MDHEN and SYDVKM.

This clone occurred many times. Other DNA sequences in this specimen translate into the identical CDR3. J is TRBJ2-1 and V is TRBV19, with a possible D match to TRBD2 (6 bases). Germline CDR1 reads LNHDA; CDR2 reads SQIVND (reference sequence). V lost 3 bases and J lost 1, with 10 bases in between. The CDR3 loop spans 15 amino acids. DNA for the CDR3: TGTGCCAGTAGTATGGAGGGAAGTTCCTACAATGAGCAGTTCTTC. Its translation is CASSMEGSSYNEQFF.

The V gene is TRBV7-2, the J gene TRBJ1-1, with TRBD1 as a possible D gene (5 bases). This CDR3 is built from 14 residues. The germline CDR1 and CDR2 sequences are SGHTA and FQGNSA. Trimming shortened V by 2 bases and J by 4 bases, and 11 bases separated the two germline ends. CDR3 DNA: TGTGCCAGCAGCTTAAGGGGCAGGGCCACTGAAGCTTTCTTT. Translating it yields CASSLRGRATEAFF.

The rearrangement links TRBV6-1 to TRBJ1-6; 7 nucleotides align to TRBD1. J was trimmed by 6 bases and V by 10 bases; bases with no gene match: 12. The germline gives CDR1 MNHNS, CDR2 SASEGT. CDR3 size: 15 residues. The CDR3 nucleotides are TGTGCCACCCAACCCCCCAGGGGGAGTAATTCACCCCTCCACTTT. The encoded protein is CATQPPRGSNSPLHF.

The chain recombines TRBV7-9 with TRBJ1-5; possibly TRBD1 for D (6 bases). The germline CDR1 and CDR2 sequences are SEHNR and FQNEAQ (reference sequence). The V end was cut by 6 bases, the J end by 5 bases, with 14 bases between. The CDR3 sequence is 14 residues long. This chain's CDR3 is CASSRTADDQPQHF. CDR3 DNA sequence: TGTGCCAGCAGTCGGACAGCCGACGATCAGCCCCAGCATTTT.